Shown below are 22 T cell receptor beta chains from a single sample sequenced in a study of monozygotic twins with inflammatory bowel disease. TCRdb re-called the 5' RACE reads; every CDR3 protein appears as one record, without DNA. The listing records 300,000 to 400,000 distinct CDR3 sequences. The sample taken for sequencing was blood. The receptors here all came from a human donor with ulcerative colitis or Crohn's disease, or a healthy co-twin of an affected twin (not recorded which).

This rearrangement joins TRBV12-3 or TRBV12-4 to TRBJ1-5; TCRdb reports TRBD1, a call that lacks DNA to check it against. This CDR3 region has 20 residues. This chain's CDR3 is CASSLGRVFTDGDSNQPQHF.

The CDR3 loop is CSVHLPPGTGGFGYTF. The J gene is TRBJ1-2, the V gene TRBV29-1; the TCRdb call, TRBD1, lacks DNA for checking. Germline V lookup: CDR1 SQVTM, CDR2 ANQGSEA. This CDR3 has 16 residues.

The V and J genes are TRBV5-1 and TRBJ2-2. This CDR3 has 13 residues. Germline V gives CDR1 SGHRS, CDR2 YFSETQ. The chain's CDR3 is CASSLGLPGELFF.

This chain connects TRBV5-1 to TRBJ1-2. This CDR3 is built from 17 residues. Germline lookup yields CDR1 SGHRS and CDR2 YFSETQ. The CDR3 is CASSLEQPTGTILGYTF. Full variable domain (outside the CDR3, taken from reference TRBV5-1 and TRBJ1-2): KAGVTQTPRYLIKTRGQQVTLSCSPISGHRSVSWYQQTPGQGLQFLFEYFSETQRNKGNFPGRFSGRQFSNSRSEMNVSTLELGDSALYLCASSLEQPTGTILGYTFGSGTRLTVV.

This sequence joins TRBV5-1 and TRBJ1-1; there is no DNA to check the TCRdb D call of TRBD1. Germline V CDR1 and CDR2: SGHRS, YFSETQ. The CDR3 totals 15 residues. The CDR3 here is CASSKGQTLNTEAFF.

The V gene is TRBV30, the J gene TRBJ2-4; TCRdb reports TRBD1, a call that lacks DNA to check it against. The CDR3 covers 16 residues. The germline gives CDR1 GTSNPN, CDR2 SVGIG (reference sequence). CDR3 protein: CAWSMTGNRGKNIQYF.

V and J are TRBV5-1 and TRBJ2-2; TCRdb names TRBD1, which stays unverified in the absence of DNA. The CDR3 loop spans 16 amino acids. CDR1 SGHRS and CDR2 YFSETQ come from the germline V gene. CDR3 residues: CASSSPGTGAAGELFF.

The rearrangement joins TRBV29-1 to TRBJ1-3; TCRdb selects TRBD1, and the lack of DNA leaves this call unchecked. Germline CDR1 SQVTM, CDR2 ANQGSEA. The CDR3 covers 15 residues. The CDR3 loop is CSVQLQGISGNTIYF.

The CDR3 loop reads CASSLDSTDMFLQYF. The chain uses TRBV11-3 and TRBJ2-5. The germline V gene has CDR1 SGHNT and CDR2 YENEEA. This CDR3 spans 15 amino acids.

This chain joins TRBV25-1 and TRBJ2-7; TCRdb calls TRBD1, which cannot be checked without DNA. The CDR3 has 14 amino acids. In germline, CDR1 is MGHDK, CDR2 SYGVNS. The CDR3 loop is CASSDRFPPYEQYF.

This rearrangement joins TRBV6-4 to TRBJ2-2; the TRBD2 assignment by TCRdb is unverifiable without DNA. CDR1 and CDR2 (germline): MRHNA, SNTAGT. CDR3 length: 15 amino acids. The CDR3 loop is CASSGLAGNTGELFF.

This rearrangement joins TRBV27 to TRBJ2-5. Germline values: CDR1 MNHEY, CDR2 SMNVEV (reference sequence). This CDR3 has 13 residues. CDR3: CASTATLQETQYF.

The chain employs TRBV7-2 and TRBJ1-4; there is no DNA to check the TCRdb D call of TRBD1. CDR1 and CDR2 (germline): SGHTA, FQGNSA. The CDR3 runs 15 residues. The CDR3 loop reads CASTTGTVTNEKLFF.

The V gene is TRBV2, the J gene TRBJ2-2; TCRdb selects TRBD2, and the lack of DNA leaves this call unchecked. Per the germline V gene, CDR1 is SNHLY and CDR2 is FYNNEI. This CDR3 is 15 amino acids long. This chain's CDR3 is CASSEEAGRAGELFF.

The chain is built from TRBV20-1 and TRBJ1-3; TCRdb's D call, TRBD1, is unchecked because there is no DNA. CDR1 DFQATT and CDR2 SNEGSKA come from the germline V gene (reference sequence). This CDR3 contains 14 residues. The CDR3 spells CSAGTGDSGNTIYF.

J is TRBJ1-5 and V is TRBV7-2; TCRdb lists TRBD1, though no DNA is available to test this call. Germline lookup yields CDR1 SGHTA and CDR2 FQGNSA. The CDR3 is 16 amino acids. CDR3 residues: CASSRQGGATNQPQHF.

The chain couples TRBV4-2 to TRBJ2-7; with no DNA, the TCRdb D assignment of TRBD1 cannot be verified. Germline V gene data show CDR1 as LGHNA and CDR2 as YNFKEQ. The CDR3 runs 14 residues. The CDR3 here is CASSHGSRGYEQYF.

The rearrangement joins TRBV5-1 to TRBJ2-1; TCRdb reports TRBD1, a call that lacks DNA to check it against. The germline gives CDR1 SGHRS, CDR2 YFSETQ. The CDR3 spans 17 residues. The CDR3: CASSLDSRGGSYNEQFF.

The chain recombines TRBV11-3 with TRBJ2-4; TCRdb's D call of TRBD1 is untestable without DNA. The germline CDR1 and CDR2 sequences are SGHNT and YENEEA. This CDR3 spans 17 amino acids. The CDR3 is CASSGSGRLFGGNIQYF. Together with reference TRBV11-3 and TRBJ2-4, the CDR3 gives the full variable domain: EAGVVQSPRYKIIEKKQPVAFWCNPISGHNTLYWYLQNLGQGPELLIRYENEEAVDDSQLPKDRFSAERLKGVDSTLKIQPAELGDSAVYLCASSGSGRLFGGNIQYFGAGTRLSVL.

The chain joins TRBV2 to TRBJ2-7; TCRdb reports TRBD1, a call that lacks DNA to check it against. The CDR3 consists of 14 residues. Germline V lookup: CDR1 SNHLY, CDR2 FYNNEI. The CDR3 loop reads CASSAGGWVYEQYF.

The chain links TRBV20-1 to TRBJ2-1; TCRdb names TRBD1, which stays unverified in the absence of DNA. This CDR3 comprises 15 residues. Germline values: CDR1 DFQATT, CDR2 SNEGSKA (reference sequence). The CDR3 protein is CSAIPGTRNYNEQFF.

The rearrangement links TRBV11-2 to TRBJ2-1; the D gene TCRdb calls, TRBD1, cannot be checked with no DNA. The germline V gene encodes CDR1 SGHAT and CDR2 FQNNGV. The CDR3 totals 16 residues. The CDR3 sequence: CASSLGVGPSYNEQFF. Looking up the rest from reference TRBV11-2 and TRBJ2-1 gives the full variable domain: EAGVAQSPRYKIIEKRQSVAFWCNPISGHATLYWYQQILGQGPKLLIQFQNNGVVDDSQLPKDRFSAERLKGVDSTLKIQPAKLEDSAVYLCASSLGVGPSYNEQFFGPGTRLTVL.